This T cell receptor (beta chain) is from a study of blood T cell repertoires in COVID-19. Study-wide context: Acute and convalescent COVID-19 specimens originated in the United States, Italy and Spain. T cells, B-cell-depleted T cells, or PBMCs supplied cDNA or gDNA.

In the authors' workflow: Amplification of reference gene primers was used by the study to estimate nucleated cell counts. Data came from immunoSEQ multiplex PCR; TCRdb stores just in-frame clones and leaves some out. The V and J calls and clone size were taken over from that table, and D and trimming were inferred from the DNA. The table shows 90,000 to 120,000 clones, with about 89% occurring only once. Trimming removed 4 bases from V and 5 bases from J, with 13 bases in between. The CDR3 sequence is 15 residues long. The germline gives CDR1 SGHNT, CDR2 YYREEE (reference sequence). This sequence joins TRBV5-4 and TRBJ1-6, with D possibly matching TRBD1 (5 bases). What was sequenced was peripheral blood. The receptor was isolated from a human donor in a cohort sampled during active COVID-19. The CDR3 nucleotides read TGTGCCAGCAGCGGACCCAGGGAAAATAATTCACCCCTCCACTTT. Protein: CASSGPRENNSPLHF.